This T cell receptor (beta chain) emerged from a study of T cells in Graves' hyperthyroidism and ophthalmopathy. Study conclusions and caveats: Ophthalmopathy was distinguished from stable hyperthyroidism by 13 V-J signatures.

Amplification of TCR beta CDR3 regions used RNA as the template. A first-round RT-PCR of the TCR CDR3 used the HTBI primer set. MiXCR, run by TCRdb on the multiplex PCR reads, gives a single entry per CDR3 protein. The top ten hold more than 8.5% of the sample, which has hundreds of thousands of distinct CDR3 sequences, 14% seen once. This clonotype was counted many times. Its target is unknown. The CDR3 runs to 13 residues. Germline V gene data show CDR1 as GTSNPN and CDR2 as SVGIG (reference sequence). V was trimmed by 3 bases and J by 6 bases, leaving 14 bases between them. Absent ophthalmopathy progression within 18 months defined stable Graves' hyperthyroidism. Diagnosing involved the use of clinical symptoms, serum thyroxine and TRAb, thyroid ultrasound and orbital computed tomography.

The source material was blood. This clonotype was sampled from a woman aged 18-35 years with Graves' hyperthyroidism. The chain links TRBV30 to TRBJ1-1, with D unresolved. The CDR3 region has the DNA TGTGCCTGGAGCCAATTCTTGGGGTCTGAAGCTTTCTTT. The encoded protein is CAWSQFLGSEAFF.